This TCR beta chain was obtained from a study of T cell changes during pregnancy in multiple sclerosis. This table comes from immunoSEQ multiplex PCR, and its TCRdb copy is limited to in-frame clones, with some not included. The sample consists of about 80,000 clones, around 90% of them appearing once. Trimming removed 1 base at V and 0 bases at J, with 10 bases between. CDR3 length equals 17 residues. Germline V lookup: CDR1 SGHVS, CDR2 FQNEAQ. The origin of this receptor is a female donor with multiple sclerosis, enrolled in a pregnancy study. The chain links TRBV7-8 to TRBJ2-6; no clear D. This specimen consisted of peripheral blood, obtained before pregnancy. CDR3 nucleotide sequence: TGTGCCAGCAGCTTAGTTTTGTTTAGCTCTGGGGCCAACGTCCTGACTTTC. Its protein product is CASSLVLFSSGANVLTF.